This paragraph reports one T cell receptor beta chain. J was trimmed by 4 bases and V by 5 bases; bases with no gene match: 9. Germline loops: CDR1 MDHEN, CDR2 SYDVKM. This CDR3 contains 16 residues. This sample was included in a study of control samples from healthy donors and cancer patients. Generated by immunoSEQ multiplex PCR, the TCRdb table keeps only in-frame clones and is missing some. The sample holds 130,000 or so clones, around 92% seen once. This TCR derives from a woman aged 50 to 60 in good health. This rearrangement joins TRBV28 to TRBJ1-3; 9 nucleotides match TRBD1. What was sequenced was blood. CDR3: CASSGDRDISGNTIYF. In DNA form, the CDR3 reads TGTGCCAGCAGTGGGGACAGGGATATCTCCGGAAACACCATATATTTT.